The 16 T cell receptor beta chains in this list originate from one sample, sequenced in a study of shared clonotypes between healthy human individuals. Some clones are missing from TCRdb's copy, which holds only in-frame ones; the method was immunoSEQ multiplex PCR. Of 2 million to 3 million clones in the sample, roughly 93% were seen once. What was sequenced was naive CD4+ T cells from PBMCs. Noted subset: CD45RA+ positively selected. The source is a young man in good health. Some clones in this sample may be carry-over from other donors' samples.

This chain links TRBV5-6 with TRBJ1-1; D not certain. The CDR3 contains 13 residues. CDR1 and CDR2 from the germline V gene are SGHDT and YYEEEE. Trimming removed 0 bases from V and 10 bases from J, with 13 bases in between. CDR3 in DNA: TGTGCCAGCAGCTTGGCTGGGATCCCTAGAGCTTTCTTT. Residues: CASSLAGIPRAFF.

The CDR3: CASRASIAGGSYEQYF. CDR3 coding DNA: TGTGCCAGCAGGGCCTCGATAGCGGGAGGTTCCTACGAGCAGTACTTC. The chain joins TRBV27 to TRBJ2-7; 10 bases are shared with TRBD2. The CDR3 covers 16 residues. The germline CDR1 and CDR2 sequences are MNHEY and SMNVEV (reference sequence). Trimming cost V 6 bases and J 1 base; bases outside gene matches: 9.

This clone appeared once. The chain has TRBV6-5 and TRBJ2-1; 11 bases align to TRBD2. CDR3 length: 16 residues. Germline CDR1 MNHEY, CDR2 SVGAGI. The ends lost 4 bases at V and 2 bases at J; junction bases unmatched: 4. The DNA of the CDR3 is TGTGCCAGCAGTTCTCGACTAGCGGGGACCTACAATGAGCAGTTCTTC. This gives the protein CASSSRLAGTYNEQFF.

CDR3 loop: CASSSSSGRAVGEQFF. As DNA, the CDR3 is TGTGCCAGCAGCTCTTCTAGCGGGAGGGCCGTGGGTGAGCAGTTCTTC. The rearrangement links TRBV5-5 to TRBJ2-1; 12 nucleotides agree with TRBD2. The CDR3 has 16 residues. Germline V gives CDR1 SGHKS, CDR2 YYEKEE (reference sequence). Losses at the gene ends were 3 bases for V and 9 bases for J; bases not matched to a gene: 10.

The chain joins TRBV4-2 to TRBJ2-1, with D maybe TRBD2 (5 bases). V lost 0 bases and J 6 bases, leaving 9 bases between the germline ends. The CDR3 covers 14 residues. Germline lookup yields CDR1 LGHNA and CDR2 YNFKEQ. CDR3 bases: TGTGCCAGCAGCCAAGATCTAGCCGTCAATGAGCAGTTCTTC. It encodes CASSQDLAVNEQFF.

The chain carries TRBV5-1 and TRBJ2-5, with D perhaps matching TRBD1 or TRBD2 (5 bases each). The J call may be incorrect, as the DNA end agrees better with TRBJ2-7. The germline V gene has CDR1 SGHRS and CDR2 YFSETQ. The CDR3 has 15 amino acids. The CDR3 protein is CASSNPGTVAYEQYF. The CDR3 coding sequence is TGCGCCAGCAGCAACCCCGGGACGGTGGCCTACGAGCAGTACTTC.

V gene TRBV11-3 combines with J gene TRBJ2-7, with 12 bases aligning to TRBD2. Germline loops: CDR1 SGHNT, CDR2 YENEEA. The CDR3 extends over 15 amino acids. The ends lost 4 bases at V and 2 bases at J; junction bases unmatched: 3. CDR3 region: CASSSGLAGTYEQYF. DNA of the CDR3: TGTGCCAGCAGCTCCGGACTAGCGGGGACCTACGAGCAGTACTTC.

This chain joins TRBV11-2 and TRBJ1-2; D remains unclear. The V end was cut by 7 bases, the J end by 8 bases, with 14 bases between. Per the germline V gene, CDR1 is SGHAT and CDR2 is FQNNGV. The CDR3 totals 12 residues. Here the CDR3 reads CASTQEGAGYTF. The CDR3 DNA is TGTGCCAGCACTCAAGAGGGTGCGGGCTACACCTTC. The full variable domain, in which reference TRBV11-2 and TRBJ1-2 provide the parts outside the CDR3, is EAGVAQSPRYKIIEKRQSVAFWCNPISGHATLYWYQQILGQGPKLLIQFQNNGVVDDSQLPKDRFSAERLKGVDSTLKIQPAKLEDSAVYLCASTQEGAGYTFGSGTRLTVV.

This chain joins TRBV28 and TRBJ1-3; TRBD1 is a possible D gene (6 bases). CDR1 is MDHEN and CDR2 is SYDVKM in the germline V gene. The V gene lost 6 bases and the J gene lost 0 bases, with 9 bases spanning the gap. CDR3 size: 14 residues. The CDR3 reads CASRKQGSGNTIYF. CDR3 bases: TGTGCCAGCAGGAAACAGGGCTCTGGAAACACCATATATTTT.

The genes are TRBV27 and TRBJ2-1; 9 positions match TRBD2. Trimming took 2 bases from V and 9 from J; bases not matched to a gene: 8. Per the germline V gene, CDR1 is MNHEY and CDR2 is SMNVEV (reference sequence). The CDR3 spans 15 residues. The chain's CDR3 is CASSLVSGSRGEQFF. For the CDR3, the DNA is TGTGCCAGCAGTTTAGTTAGCGGGAGTCGGGGTGAGCAGTTCTTC.

This sequence joins TRBV28 and TRBJ2-7; tentative D call: TRBD2 (5 bases). This CDR3 has 13 amino acids. Per germline, CDR1 MDHEN and CDR2 SYDVKM. V was shortened by 3 bases and J by 6 bases, with 12 bases between the two germline ends. CDR3 sequence reads: CASSLRTAGEQYF. The CDR3 coding sequence is TGTGCCAGCAGTTTGCGGACGGCGGGCGAGCAGTACTTC.

The rearrangement joins TRBV5-1 to TRBJ2-4; D unclear. The CDR3 has 14 residues. Trimming removed 0 bases from V and 1 base from J, with 5 bases in between. The germline CDR1 and CDR2 sequences are SGHRS and YFSETQ. CDR3 loop: CASSLVSAKNIQYF. CDR3 bases: TGCGCCAGCAGCTTGGTGTCGGCCAAAAACATTCAGTACTTC. Based on the CDR3 plus reference TRBV5-1 and TRBJ2-4, the full variable domain is KAGVTQTPRYLIKTRGQQVTLSCSPISGHRSVSWYQQTPGQGLQFLFEYFSETQRNKGNFPGRFSGRQFSNSRSEMNVSTLELGDSALYLCASSLVSAKNIQYFGAGTRLSVL.

This chain uses TRBV5-1 with TRBJ2-3; the match to TRBD2 covers 10 bases. This CDR3 has 16 residues. Germline loops: CDR1 SGHRS, CDR2 YFSETQ. Trimming removed 3 bases from V and 8 bases from J; junction bases left unmatched: 12. CDR3 protein: CASSSSGFTSGATQYF. The CDR3 DNA follows: TGCGCCAGCAGCTCCTCAGGGTTTACTAGCGGGGCTACGCAGTATTTT.

The chain joins TRBV4-1 to TRBJ1-1; no clear D gene. V was shortened by 2 bases and J by 0 bases, with 7 bases between the two germline ends. The CDR3 is made up of 14 amino acids. CDR1 and CDR2 (germline): MGHRA, YSYEKL. CDR3 region: CASSQFPLNTEAFF. In nucleotides, the CDR3 is TGCGCCAGCAGCCAATTCCCGCTGAACACTGAAGCTTTCTTT.

The CDR3 protein is CASSQGRVTYTGELFF. The CDR3 nucleotides are TGTGCCAGCAGCCAAGGCCGGGTTACCTACACCGGGGAGCTGTTTTTT. The J gene is TRBJ2-2, the V gene TRBV4-2; D unresolved. Looked up from germline, CDR1 is LGHNA and CDR2 is YNFKEQ. This CDR3 region has 16 residues. V was clipped by 1 base and J by 3 bases, with 12 bases between them.

This clone was counted a single time. The V and J genes are TRBV7-2 and TRBJ2-7; the match to TRBD2 covers 8 bases. From germline, CDR1 is SGHTA and CDR2 FQGNSA. V was pared by 3 bases and J by 2 bases, with 6 bases of the junction left unmatched. There are 15 residues in the CDR3. In DNA, the CDR3 is TGTGCCAGCAGCTTGATAGCGGGGACGACCTACGAGCAGTACTTC. Encoded protein: CASSLIAGTTYEQYF. Supplemented by reference TRBV7-2 and TRBJ2-7, the full variable domain reads GAGVSQSPSNKVTEKGKDVELRCDPISGHTALYWYRQSLGQGLEFLIYFQGNSAPDKSGLPSDRFSAERTGGSVSTLTIQRTQQEDSAVYLCASSLIAGTTYEQYFGPGTRLTVT.